The clone carrying this T cell receptor beta chain was seen a single time. The antigen is not known. This sample was taken from a study of cytomegalovirus exposure and HLA in healthy donors. Germline values: CDR1 SEHNR, CDR2 FQNEAQ (reference sequence). V dropped 0 bases and J dropped 0 bases, with 14 bases sitting between them. The CDR3 runs to 17 residues. Use of 60 Vbeta and 13 Jbeta primers characterized the PCR. Original methodology: It was a later analysis that counted 83 million or so unique TCR beta chains, of which roughly 11 million were shared. Data came from immunoSEQ multiplex PCR; TCRdb stores just in-frame clones and leaves some out. The V and J calls and clone size are taken from that table; D and trimming were inferred from the DNA. The data hold about 160,000 clones, with approximately 84% observed a single time. Study observations and caveats: As was reported, the classifier diagnosed cytomegalovirus status with high specificity and sensitivity. The productive fraction for most TCR beta V segments was about 87% or about 30% in an earlier analysis. The presence/absence work took it that sequencing depth was about the same across donors.

The material sequenced was PBMCs. The rearrangement joins TRBV7-9 to TRBJ1-2; D unclear. This receptor was taken from a man between 50 and 59 years old in good health and CMV-seropositive. The CDR3 is CASSLAHGTPANYGYTF. CDR3 nucleotides: TGTGCCAGCAGCTTAGCGCATGGTACCCCAGCTAACTATGGCTACACCTTC.